These 15 T cell receptor beta chains were sequenced from one sample in a study of cytomegalovirus exposure and HLA in healthy donors (dated by TCRdb to the late 2010s). Library preparation used the immunoSEQ multiplex PCR assay. A mixture of 60 forward primers for TCR Vbeta segments and 13 reverse primers for TCR Jbeta segments was used in the multiplex PCR. TCRdb re-hosts the immuneACCESS table, in-frame sequences only. Its copies lack some clones; in the studies checked, an unresolved V gene accounts for under half of them, and the cause for the rest is not known. The sample has approximately 170,000 clones on record, roughly 77% of them singletons. Together, the top ten hold more than 4% of the sample. The sequencing sample was made of PBMCs. Receptors were obtained from a man aged 25-45 years in good health and CMV-seropositive.

The chain has TRBV7-9 and TRBJ2-1; D is uncertain. In germline, CDR1 is SEHNR, CDR2 FQNEAQ (reference sequence). V was shortened by 11 bases and J by 6 bases, with 17 bases between the two germline ends. This CDR3 region has 13 residues. DNA of the CDR3: TGTGCCGCCCAAAGGCAGCCGGGCAATGAGCAGTTCTTC. Translated: CAAQRQPGNEQFF.

The rearrangement joins TRBV19 to TRBJ2-7, with a weak D call TRBD2 (5 bases). CDR1 and CDR2 (germline): LNHDA, SQIVND (reference sequence). Trimming took off 9 bases at V and 10 bases at J, with 16 bases between the two ends. The CDR3 is made up of 11 amino acids. CDR3 DNA sequence: TGTGCCAGCCCCGGAGGCGGGTCTCAGTACTTC. Its protein is CASPGGGSQYF.

This chain links TRBV11-2 with TRBJ2-7, with 7 positions matching TRBD2. J lost 3 bases, V lost 5 bases, and 10 bases had no gene match. CDR1 is SGHAT and CDR2 is FQNNGV in the germline V gene. This CDR3 is 15 amino acids long. CDR3 loop: CASSHWDYLSYEQYF. DNA for the CDR3: TGTGCCAGCAGCCACTGGGACTATTTGAGCTACGAGCAGTACTTC.

V is TRBV6-6 and J is TRBJ1-5; 11 bases match TRBD1. Trimming took 5 bases from V and 2 from J; bases not matched to a gene: 5. The CDR3 spans 16 residues. Looked up from germline, CDR1 is MNHNY and CDR2 is SVGAGI (reference sequence). In DNA form, the CDR3 reads TGTGCCAGCAGTAGGACAGGGGGCGCCGGCAATCAGCCCCAGCATTTT. Residues: CASSRTGGAGNQPQHF.

The chain is built from TRBV5-3 and TRBJ1-5, with D maybe TRBD1 (5 bases). TRBV5-3 is treated as an ORF (open reading frame) with a function not yet certain. Between the trimmed V and J ends, which lost 2 bases and 9 bases, there was a span of 12 bases. The CDR3 has 13 amino acids. CDR3 coding DNA: TGTGCCAGAAGCTTTCGGGGGGGGAGGCCCCAGCATTTT. Protein: CARSFRGGRPQHF.

V gene TRBV4-3 combines with J gene TRBJ1-1; TRBD1 agrees at 9 bases. This CDR3 has 17 residues. J gave up 3 bases and V 0 bases, and 8 bases lay outside the gene matches. The V gene's germline CDR1 is LGHNA and CDR2 YSLEER. The CDR3 DNA follows: TGCGCCAGCAGCCAAGATTACAGGGGGCTTACATACACTGAAGCTTTCTTT. This encodes CASSQDYRGLTYTEAFF.

The V call is TRBV5-4, the J call TRBJ2-7; 13 bases agree with TRBD2. V lost 4 bases, J lost 2 bases, and 6 bases stayed unmatched. This CDR3 has 16 amino acids. Germline V gene data show CDR1 as SGHNT and CDR2 as YYREEE (reference sequence). DNA for the CDR3: TGTGCCAGCAGCGCAACTAGCGGGAGGGGGGCCTACGAGCAGTACTTC. Amino acids: CASSATSGRGAYEQYF.

This chain connects TRBV6-5 to TRBJ1-2; D is ambiguous. Trimming took off 6 bases at V and 7 bases at J, with 15 bases between the two ends. Germline values: CDR1 MNHEY, CDR2 SVGAGI. CDR3 size: 13 residues. Here the CDR3 DNA reads TGTGCCAGCAGCGGACGGGAAACGGGTGGCTACACCTTC. Translation gives CASSGRETGGYTF.

The rearrangement uses TRBV6-1 and TRBJ2-7; 9 positions match TRBD1. The CDR3 has 14 residues. Germline CDR1 is MNHNS and CDR2 is SASEGT. Losses at the gene ends were 6 bases for V and 3 bases for J; bases not matched to a gene: 6. CDR3 bases: TGTGCCAGCAGCCAGTTGACAGGGGGCTACGAGCAGTACTTC. Translation: CASSQLTGGYEQYF.

V is TRBV18 and J is TRBJ2-4, with a possible D match to TRBD2 (6 bases). The CDR3 spans 15 residues. Trimming pared 5 bases from V and 7 bases from J, leaving 18 bases between. CDR1 and CDR2 (germline): KGHSH, LQKENI. The CDR3 loop is CASSYSEGSGNIQYF. The CDR3 coding sequence is TGTGCCAGCTCATATTCGGAGGGAAGCGGTAACATTCAGTACTTC.

The chain couples TRBV2 to TRBJ1-1; D uncertain. Germline V lookup: CDR1 SNHLY, CDR2 FYNNEI. This CDR3 contains 11 residues. The V end was cut by 7 bases, the J end by 3 bases, with 6 bases between. CDR3 in amino acids: CASTEYTEAFF. DNA for the CDR3: TGTGCCAGCACCGAGTACACTGAAGCTTTCTTT.

The J gene is TRBJ2-1, the V gene TRBV30, with 10 bases fitting TRBD2. The CDR3 runs 15 residues. V trimming: 0 bases; J trimming: 10 bases; junction bases outside the gene matches: 9. Germline-derived CDR1 and CDR2 are GTSNPN and SVGIG (reference sequence). CDR3 nucleotide sequence: TGTGCCTGGAGTGTTAGGAGCGGGAGGGCCAGGGAGCAGTTCTTC. The encoded protein is CAWSVRSGRAREQFF.

This clone was found a few times. The V gene is TRBV11-1, the J gene TRBJ2-7; perhaps TRBD2 as D (6 bases). Per germline, CDR1 SGHAT and CDR2 FQDESV (reference sequence). CDR3 length equals 15 residues. V was trimmed by 1 base and J by 2 bases, leaving 12 bases between them. The CDR3 here is CASSLGAGGAYEQYF. CDR3 DNA sequence: TGTGCCAGCAGCTTAGGGGCAGGCGGGGCCTACGAGCAGTACTTC.

V gene TRBV5-4 combines with J gene TRBJ2-1; 7 nucleotides match TRBD2. Germline assignment: CDR1 SGHNT and CDR2 YYREEE (reference sequence). The CDR3 consists of 15 residues. The J segment lost 8 bases and the V segment lost 4 bases, leaving 12 bases of the junction unmatched. The CDR3 loop reads CASSPKGRDHDEQFF. The CDR3 DNA reads TGTGCCAGCAGCCCTAAAGGGAGGGACCATGATGAGCAGTTCTTC. The full variable domain, with the rest looked up from reference TRBV5-4 and TRBJ2-1, is ETGVTQSPTHLIKTRGQQVTLRCSSQSGHNTVSWYQQALGQGPQFIFQYYREEENGRGNFPPRFSGLQFPNYSSELNVNALELDDSALYLCASSPKGRDHDEQFFGPGTRLTVL.

This chain joins TRBV25-1 and TRBJ2-1; 7 bases match TRBD2. CDR3 size: 15 residues. CDR1 and CDR2 from the germline V gene are MGHDK and SYGVNS. The V and J ends lost 6 bases and 6 bases, in that order; junction bases with no gene match: 11. The CDR3 coding sequence is TGTGCCAGCAGGGGGGGGAAGGTATATGGCAATGAGCAGTTCTTC. This gives the protein CASRGGKVYGNEQFF.